The following is a T cell receptor beta chain sequence with its context. Antigen: not known. This entry is derived from a study of cytomegalovirus exposure and HLA in healthy donors. CDR3 size: 15 residues. Germline V gene lookup returns CDR1 SQVTM and CDR2 ANQGSEA. V lost 1 base and J lost 1, with 11 bases in between. PCR employed 60 Vbeta and 13 Jbeta primers. Produced via immunoSEQ multiplex PCR; TCRdb's table is partial and in-frame only. The data show 150,000 to 200,000 clones, about 70% seen once. Notes on the study in general: An Asian-associated ancestry cluster reportedly showed fewer N-insertions than the approximately 690-donor mean in a later analysis. Exclusion as indistinguishable affected some V segments, including TRBV6-2 and TRBV6-3. In an earlier analysis, in 620 or so donors, most V segments appeared productive either ~90% or ~30% of the time.

The sequence derives from a woman aged 30 to 39 in good health and CMV-seronegative. Sequencing was performed on PBMCs. This chain uses TRBV29-1 with TRBJ2-1, with a tentative D call TRBD2 (5 bases). The DNA of the CDR3 is TGCAGCGTTGAAGGCGGTCGGGGATCCTACAATGAGCAGTTCTTC. It translates to CSVEGGRGSYNEQFF.